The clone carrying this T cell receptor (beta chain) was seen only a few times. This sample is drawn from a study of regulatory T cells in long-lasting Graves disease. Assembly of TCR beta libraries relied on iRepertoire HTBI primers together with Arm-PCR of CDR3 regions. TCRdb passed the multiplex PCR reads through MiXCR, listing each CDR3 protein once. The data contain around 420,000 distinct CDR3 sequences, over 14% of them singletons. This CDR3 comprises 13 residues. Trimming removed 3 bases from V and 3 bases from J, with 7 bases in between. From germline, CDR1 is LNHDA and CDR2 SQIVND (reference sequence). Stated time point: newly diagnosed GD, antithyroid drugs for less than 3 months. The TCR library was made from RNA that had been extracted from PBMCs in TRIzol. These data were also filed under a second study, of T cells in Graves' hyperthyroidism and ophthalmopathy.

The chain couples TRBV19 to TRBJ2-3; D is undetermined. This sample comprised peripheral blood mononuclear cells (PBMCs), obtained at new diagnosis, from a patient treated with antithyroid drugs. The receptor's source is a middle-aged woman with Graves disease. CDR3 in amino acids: CASSIYPTDTQYF. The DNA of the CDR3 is TGTGCCAGTAGTATCTATCCAACAGATACGCAGTATTTT.